A single sample is the source of the 31 T cell receptor beta chains below, sequenced in a study of vaccination effects on CD4 cells after COVID-19. Cultured cells yielded isolated CD4+ T cells after 10 days. Participants each got two BNT162b2 or mRNA-1273 vaccine doses. Their specific antigens are unknown. The assay was immunoSEQ multiplex PCR, and TCRdb's table has in-frame clones only and misses some. The sample carries tens of thousands of clones, around 73% recorded once. Material: CD4+ T cells from PBMCs cultured without peptide, obtained after COVID-19 vaccination. Every receptor here comes from a human donor who received a COVID-19 vaccine.

This chain uses TRBV9 with TRBJ1-2; no definite D call. Per the germline V gene, CDR1 is SGDLS and CDR2 is YYNGEE. Deletions cut 1 base from V and 7 bases from J, with 20 bases between. This CDR3 spans 16 amino acids. Written as DNA, the CDR3 is TGTGCCAGCAGCGTAAACCCGATTCTAAGAATTGGTGGCTACACCTTC. This translates into CASSVNPILRIGGYTF.

The CDR3 sequence: CASSSQRGYTF. The CDR3 region has the DNA TGTGCCAGCAGTTCACAACGTGGCTACACCTTC. The V call is TRBV6-5, the J call TRBJ1-2, with D uncertain. The V gene lost 4 bases and the J gene lost 7 bases, with 7 bases spanning the gap. CDR1 is MNHEY, CDR2 SVGAGI, per germline. CDR3 length equals 11 residues.

The chain employs TRBV7-8 and TRBJ2-5, with 8 bases identical to TRBD1. This CDR3 is 14 amino acids long. J lost 1 base, V lost 6 bases, and 4 bases had no gene match. Germline CDR1 and CDR2: SGHVS and FQNEAQ. Here the CDR3 DNA reads TGTGCCAGCAGAGTCAGGGGGCGCCAAGAGACCCAGTACTTC. It is translated as CASRVRGRQETQYF.

This clone appeared a few times. The chain recombines TRBV5-6 with TRBJ2-7; possibly TRBD1 for D (6 bases). The CDR3 spans 12 residues. Trimming left V 4 bases short and J 6 bases short, with 11 bases between. Germline-derived CDR1 and CDR2 are SGHDT and YYEEEE. The CDR3 DNA reads as TGTGCCAGCAGCCGTAGGGGGATCGAGCAGTACTTC. This codes for CASSRRGIEQYF.

The rearrangement joins TRBV2 to TRBJ2-1; TRBD2 matches 7 bases. CDR1 and CDR2 from the germline V gene are SNHLY and FYNNEI. Unmatched junction bases numbered 8, after V lost 7 bases and J lost 8 bases. The CDR3 runs to 13 residues. The CDR3 is CASTREGRYEQFF. The CDR3 DNA reads as TGTGCCAGCACGAGGGAGGGCCGCTATGAGCAGTTCTTC.

The chain has TRBV7-9 and TRBJ2-1; D gene unclear. Looked up from germline, CDR1 is SEHNR and CDR2 is FQNEAQ (reference sequence). The CDR3 covers 12 residues. The V and J ends lost 4 bases and 9 bases respectively, with 10 bases between them. CDR3 sequence (DNA): TGTGCCAGCAGCTCCCGCCGAGGTGAGCAGTTCTTC. The encoded protein is CASSSRRGEQFF.

The count of this clone is one. The J gene is TRBJ2-5, the V gene TRBV5-4; 9 bases fit TRBD1. Looked up from germline, CDR1 is SGHNT and CDR2 is YYREEE (reference sequence). V was clipped by 4 bases and J by 5 bases; unmatched bases: 15. This CDR3 contains 17 residues. The CDR3 sequence: CASSPSTGGHDRETQYF. The CDR3 nucleotides read TGTGCCAGCAGCCCGTCCACAGGGGGCCACGACCGGGAGACCCAGTACTTC.

The chain employs TRBV10-1 and TRBJ2-1; TRBD2 aligns across 7 bases. J lost 5 bases, V lost 0 bases, and 10 bases had no gene match. The germline V gene encodes CDR1 WNHNN and CDR2 SYGVQD (reference sequence). The CDR3 has 17 residues. CDR3 bases: TGCGCCAGCAGTGAGTCGTTGGCTAGCGGCCGCCACAATGAGCAGTTCTTC. This encodes CASSESLASGRHNEQFF.

The genes are TRBV5-1 and TRBJ2-7, with D perhaps assigned TRBD1 or TRBD2 (5 bases each). The CDR3 sequence is 16 residues long. V was pared by 4 bases and J by 4 bases, with 21 bases between. CDR1 is SGHRS and CDR2 is YFSETQ in the germline V gene. The CDR3 DNA is TGCGCCAGCAGCCTGTTCAGACCGGGACGCCGATACGAGCAGTACTTC. Its protein product is CASSLFRPGRRYEQYF.

About this clone itself: Relative to the germline gene, one junction end is altered; a read error may explain this. The chain has TRBV19 and TRBJ1-3; D not certain. The CDR3 spans 16 residues. CDR1 LNHDA and CDR2 SQIVND come from the germline V gene (reference sequence). CDR3 amino acids: CASSLEGPSSGNTIYF. The CDR3 region has the DNA TGTGCCAGTAGTCTAGAGGGCCCGAGCTCTGGAAACACCATATATTTT.

In this sample, this clone turned up a few times. The chain is built from TRBV3-1 (or the pseudogene TRBV3-2) and TRBJ2-5; 8 nucleotides agree with TRBD2. CDR1 and CDR2 from the germline V gene are LGHDT and YNNKEL (reference sequence). The V and J ends lost 8 bases and 4 bases, in that order; junction bases with no gene match: 6. The CDR3 runs to 13 residues. The CDR3 is CASVRGASETQYF. In DNA, the CDR3 is TGTGCCAGCGTGCGGGGGGCCTCAGAGACCCAGTACTTC.

The chain combines TRBV3-1 (or the pseudogene TRBV3-2) with TRBJ2-7; no clear D gene. Looked up from germline, CDR1 is LGHDT and CDR2 is YNNKEL (reference sequence). V was trimmed by 0 bases and J by 2 bases, leaving 11 bases between them. The CDR3 is 15 amino acids. The CDR3 reads CASSQDFVIPYEQYF. CDR3 nucleotides: TGTGCCAGCAGCCAAGATTTCGTTATCCCCTACGAGCAGTACTTC.

The chain couples TRBV19 to TRBJ1-5; D remains unclear. The CDR3 sequence is 15 residues long. Per the germline V gene, CDR1 is LNHDA and CDR2 is SQIVND (reference sequence). Deletions cut 5 bases from V and 1 base from J, with 12 bases between. This chain's CDR3 is CASSLAVLSNQPQHF. The CDR3 coding sequence is TGTGCCAGTAGTCTCGCGGTGTTGAGCAATCAGCCCCAGCATTTT. Full variable domain (remainder filled in from reference TRBV19 and TRBJ1-5): DGGITQSPKYLFRKEGQNVTLSCEQNLNHDAMYWYRQDPGQGLRLIYYSQIVNDFQKGDIAEGYSVSREKKESFPLTVTSAQKNPTAFYLCASSLAVLSNQPQHFGDGTRLSIL.

This clone was counted once. V gene TRBV12-3 or TRBV12-4 combines with J gene TRBJ1-2; no firm D call. V gave up 6 bases and J gave up 3 bases, with 11 bases separating them. CDR3 length: 13 residues. The chain's CDR3 is CASSQGTHYGYTF. The DNA of the CDR3 is TGTGCCAGCAGCCAAGGTACCCACTATGGCTACACCTTC.

Written as DNA, the CDR3 is TGTGCCAGCAGCTTTTTCCCGACAGATACGCAGTATTTT. It codes for CASSFFPTDTQYF. The chain links TRBV7-2 to TRBJ2-3, with D unclear. Germline CDR1 SGHTA, CDR2 FQGNSA. V lost 3 bases and J 3 bases, leaving 7 bases between the germline ends. The CDR3 length is 13 residues.

The chain couples TRBV3-1 (or the pseudogene TRBV3-2) to TRBJ2-3; 7 bases fit TRBD2. Trimming took 4 bases from V and 5 from J; bases not matched to a gene: 9. This CDR3 contains 15 residues. CDR1 LGHDT and CDR2 YNNKEL come from the germline V gene (reference sequence). The CDR3: CASSPPAGEQDTQYF. CDR3 nucleotides: TGTGCCAGCAGCCCCCCCGCGGGAGAGCAAGATACGCAGTATTTT.

The rearrangement joins TRBV4-2 to TRBJ2-1; D is undetermined. The CDR3 has 14 residues. Germline CDR1 and CDR2: LGHNA and YNFKEQ. The germline V and J ends were trimmed by 2 bases and 5 bases, with 10 bases remaining between them. The CDR3 is CASSQSRENNEQFF. Written as DNA, the CDR3 is TGTGCCAGCAGCCAATCCCGCGAGAACAATGAGCAGTTCTTC.

This clone was seen just once. V and J are TRBV11-1 and TRBJ2-4, with 7 bases identical to TRBD1. Germline assignment: CDR1 SGHAT and CDR2 FQDESV (reference sequence). This CDR3 is built from 16 residues. V was pared by 1 base and J by 0 bases, with 3 bases of the junction left unmatched. CDR3 amino acids: CASSLGTGIAKNIQYF. The CDR3 nucleotides read TGTGCCAGCAGCTTAGGGACAGGAATAGCCAAAAACATTCAGTACTTC.

The chain is built from TRBV19 and TRBJ2-1, with D perhaps matching TRBD1 (6 bases). The CDR3 contains 16 residues. Trimming cost V 5 bases and J 0 bases, with 14 bases left between them. CDR1 and CDR2 from the germline V gene are LNHDA and SQIVND (reference sequence). CDR3 loop: CASSPTTGNSYNEQFF. The CDR3 DNA follows: TGTGCCAGTAGTCCAACGACAGGCAACTCCTACAATGAGCAGTTCTTC.

In DNA form, the CDR3 reads TGCGCCAGCAGCCCTAGTAGGGGCCCGATAACTGAAGCTTTCTTT. As protein: CASSPSRGPITEAFF. V gene TRBV5-1 combines with J gene TRBJ1-1; D might be TRBD1 (5 bases). V was shortened by 4 bases and J by 5 bases, with 18 bases between the two germline ends. Germline V CDR1 and CDR2: SGHRS, YFSETQ. The CDR3 contains 15 residues.

This chain connects TRBV18 to TRBJ2-2; 10 nucleotides agree with TRBD2. CDR1 and CDR2 from the germline V gene are KGHSH and LQKENI. This CDR3 has 20 amino acids. V was pared by 3 bases and J by 6 bases, with 19 bases of the junction left unmatched. The CDR3 here is CASSPPGLAVGLMDPGELFF. CDR3 nucleotide sequence: TGTGCCAGCTCACCTCCCGGACTAGCGGTCGGGCTCATGGACCCCGGGGAGCTGTTTTTT.

This chain links TRBV30 with TRBJ2-6; D possibly corresponds to TRBD2 (6 bases). The V end was cut by 3 bases, the J end by 4 bases, with 10 bases between. The germline CDR1 and CDR2 sequences are GTSNPN and SVGIG (reference sequence). This CDR3 is 14 amino acids long. Here the CDR3 reads CAWRWGEGANVLTF. CDR3 DNA: TGTGCCTGGAGGTGGGGGGAGGGGGCCAACGTCCTGACTTTC.

This clone was picked up a small number of times. The gene calls are TRBV19 and TRBJ1-2; 8 nucleotides align to TRBD1. Germline V lookup: CDR1 LNHDA, CDR2 SQIVND (reference sequence). The CDR3 runs 17 residues. V was pared by 4 bases and J by 0 bases, with 10 bases of the junction left unmatched. Written as DNA, the CDR3 is TGTGCCAGTAGTACAGGGGCAGGGGGCGAAGCTAACTATGGCTACACCTTC. Its protein is CASSTGAGGEANYGYTF.

The chain combines TRBV10-2 with TRBJ2-5; the D is unclear. V lost 5 bases to trimming and J lost 2 bases, with 15 bases between them. The CDR3 length is 15 residues. CDR1 is WSHSY and CDR2 is SAAADI in the germline V gene. CDR3 bases: TGCGCCAGCAGTCGCTCTAAGAAAGAACAAGAGACCCAGTACTTC. Residues: CASSRSKKEQETQYF.

The CDR3 region is CATSGALSTDTQYF. The CDR3 nucleotides are TGTGCCACGTCAGGGGCGTTAAGCACAGATACGCAGTATTTT. This chain joins TRBV10-3 and TRBJ2-3, with D possibly TRBD1 on 6 matching bases. Deletions cut 10 bases from V and 0 bases from J, with 14 bases between. This CDR3 is built from 14 residues. The germline gives CDR1 ENHRY, CDR2 SYGVKD.

CDR3 loop: CASSEGLAGPSRETQYF. CDR3 nucleotides: TGCGCCAGCAGCGAGGGACTAGCGGGACCAAGTCGGGAGACCCAGTACTTC. The chain has TRBV5-1 and TRBJ2-5, with 13 bases that match TRBD2. Trimming removed 4 bases from V and 5 bases from J; junction bases left unmatched: 11. This CDR3 has 17 residues. Looked up from germline, CDR1 is SGHRS and CDR2 is YFSETQ.

This clone has just one count. Compared with germline, one end of the junction differs, possibly owing to a read error. The chain's CDR3 is CTSGGTDTQYF. The CDR3 DNA reads TGCACGAGCGGAGGCACAGATACGCAGTATTTT. The J gene is TRBJ2-3, the V gene TRBV30; a possible D gene is TRBD2 (5 bases). The CDR3 has 11 amino acids. Germline V gives CDR1 GTSNPN, CDR2 SVGIG (reference sequence).

The chain has TRBV6-5 and TRBJ1-3, with no clear D. The CDR3 sequence is 14 residues long. The germline V gene encodes CDR1 MNHEY and CDR2 SVGAGI. With 5 bases removed from V and 0 bases from J, the gap between germline ends came to 8 bases. In DNA form, the CDR3 reads TGTGCCAGCAGTCGGGCAAGCTCTGGAAACACCATATATTTT. Its translation: CASSRASSGNTIYF.

In its sample, this clone was seen once. The chain links TRBV19 to TRBJ1-2, with D maybe TRBD1 (5 bases). Germline CDR1 and CDR2: LNHDA and SQIVND (reference sequence). There are 14 residues in the CDR3. Trimming pared 2 bases from V and 5 bases from J, leaving 12 bases between. The CDR3 spells CASSIWGTGYGYTF. The CDR3 DNA sequence: TGTGCCAGTAGTATATGGGGGACGGGTTATGGCTACACCTTC.

This clone was picked up one time. V is TRBV18 and J is TRBJ2-7, with 11 nucleotides matching TRBD2. CDR1 and CDR2 (germline): KGHSH, LQKENI. The CDR3 runs 15 residues. Trimming took 3 bases from V and 3 from J; bases not matched to a gene: 4. The CDR3 DNA sequence: TGTGCCAGCTCACCCGGGACTAGCGGACGCTACGAGCAGTACTTC. Amino acids: CASSPGTSGRYEQYF.

The rearrangement links TRBV6-6 to TRBJ2-1, with TRBD2 matching over 8 bases. Trimming took 5 bases from V and 4 from J; bases not matched to a gene: 7. The CDR3 totals 15 residues. CDR1 MNHNY and CDR2 SVGAGI come from the germline V gene (reference sequence). The CDR3 loop reads CASSPTSGSYNEQFF. CDR3 DNA sequence: TGTGCCAGCAGTCCTACTAGCGGAAGTTACAATGAGCAGTTCTTC.